This is a list of T cell receptor beta chains from one sample in a study of radiotherapy plus CTLA-4 blockade in lung cancer. Using immunoSEQ multiplex PCR, the repertoire was profiled, and TCRdb retains in-frame clones only, with some absent. Of around 70,000 clones in the sample, 65% to 85% are singletons; the top ten hold approximately 15%. The sample was peripheral blood, taken from a patient treated with radiotherapy plus ipilimumab. The origin of the receptors is a human donor with non-small cell lung cancer whose response to radiotherapy plus ipilimumab could not be evaluated. Some clones in this sample may be carry-over from other donors' samples. Each CDR3 is given with its conserved first and last residue. The order of the fields is J gene, D gene, V gene, clone size, CDR3 length, CDR3 DNA, CDR3 protein. A D gene is named only where the DNA matches it firmly. Clone size is shown for a subset of rows, as once, few, many or a class of expanded clone.

j_call: TRBJ1-3; d_call: .; v_call: TRBV4-3; clone_size: .; cdr3_length: 17; cdr3_nt: TGCGCCAGCAGCCAAGATCTCCCAGGCGTCTCTGGAAACACCATATATTTT; cdr3_aa: CASSQDLPGVSGNTIYF
j_call: TRBJ2-4; d_call: .; v_call: TRBV27; clone_size: .; cdr3_length: 16; cdr3_nt: TGTGCCAGCAGTTTATCGCCCTGGCAGGGTGCAAACATTCAGTACTTC; cdr3_aa: CASSLSPWQGANIQYF
j_call: TRBJ2-7; d_call: TRBD1; v_call: TRBV30; clone_size: .; cdr3_length: 14; cdr3_nt: TGTGCCTGGAAGACGGGACAGGGGTCCTACGAGCAGTACTTC; cdr3_aa: CAWKTGQGSYEQYF
j_call: TRBJ1-2; d_call: TRBD1; v_call: TRBV5-6; clone_size: .; cdr3_length: 15; cdr3_nt: TGTGCCAGCAGCTTGATCTACAGGGGAATCGATGGCTACACCTTC; cdr3_aa: CASSLIYRGIDGYTF
j_call: TRBJ2-7; d_call: TRBD1; v_call: TRBV5-1; clone_size: .; cdr3_length: 16; cdr3_nt: TGCGCCAGCAGCCTTCCGTTCGGACAGGTAACCTACGAGCAGTACTTC; cdr3_aa: CASSLPFGQVTYEQYF
j_call: TRBJ2-3; d_call: .; v_call: TRBV13; clone_size: .; cdr3_length: 13; cdr3_nt: TGTGCCAGCAGCTTCAGCGTTTCCAATACGCAGTATTTT; cdr3_aa: CASSFSVSNTQYF
j_call: TRBJ2-1; d_call: TRBD1; v_call: TRBV11-3; clone_size: .; cdr3_length: 15; cdr3_nt: TGTGCCAGCAGCTTGGCAGGGGGTTCCTACAATGAGCAGTTCTTC; cdr3_aa: CASSLAGGSYNEQFF
j_call: TRBJ1-5; d_call: TRBD1; v_call: TRBV2; clone_size: few; cdr3_length: 13; cdr3_nt: TGTGCCAGCAGTGCCGAGGAGGGGGCGCCCCAGCATTTT; cdr3_aa: CASSAEEGAPQHF
j_call: TRBJ1-6; d_call: TRBD1; v_call: TRBV7-9; clone_size: .; cdr3_length: 15; cdr3_nt: TGTGCCAGCAGCTATCACAGGGGCTATGGTTCACCCCTCCACTTT; cdr3_aa: CASSYHRGYGSPLHF
j_call: TRBJ2-5; d_call: .; v_call: TRBV4-2; clone_size: .; cdr3_length: 17; cdr3_nt: TGTGCCAGCAGCCAAGATGACCCGAGGGGAGGGGGGGAGACCCAGTACTTC; cdr3_aa: CASSQDDPRGGGETQYF
j_call: TRBJ2-7; d_call: TRBD1; v_call: TRBV5-4; clone_size: .; cdr3_length: 15; cdr3_nt: TGTGCCAGCAGCTTGAGGGACAGGGCCACCTACGAGCAGTACTTC; cdr3_aa: CASSLRDRATYEQYF
j_call: TRBJ1-4; d_call: .; v_call: TRBV7-8; clone_size: .; cdr3_length: 14; cdr3_nt: TGTGCCAGCACCTTACACCCTAGTGTTGAAAAACTGCTTTTT; cdr3_aa: CASTLHPSVEKLLF
j_call: TRBJ2-7; d_call: .; v_call: TRBV18; clone_size: few; cdr3_length: 15; cdr3_nt: TGTGCCAGCTCGCGTTCTTTAACAGGTACCTACGAGCAGTACTTC; cdr3_aa: CASSRSLTGTYEQYF
j_call: TRBJ1-4; d_call: .; v_call: TRBV25-1; clone_size: few; cdr3_length: 15; cdr3_nt: TGTGCCAGCAGTGAACATGGGGCCTTAAATGAAAAACTGTTTTTT; cdr3_aa: CASSEHGALNEKLFF
j_call: TRBJ2-7; d_call: TRBD1; v_call: TRBV6-1; clone_size: .; cdr3_length: 13; cdr3_nt: TGTGCCAGCAGTCAGGGACAGGTCTACGAGCAGTACTTC; cdr3_aa: CASSQGQVYEQYF
j_call: TRBJ2-7; d_call: .; v_call: TRBV7-2; clone_size: .; cdr3_length: 15; cdr3_nt: TGTGCCAGCAAACACCGACCGGGAGAATCCTACGAGCAGTACTTC; cdr3_aa: CASKHRPGESYEQYF
j_call: TRBJ1-4; d_call: TRBD1; v_call: TRBV27; clone_size: once; cdr3_length: 13; cdr3_nt: TGTGCCAGCAGGGAACCACAGGGGGGAAAACTGTTTTTT; cdr3_aa: CASREPQGGKLFF
j_call: TRBJ2-3; d_call: TRBD1; v_call: TRBV10-1; clone_size: .; cdr3_length: 14; cdr3_nt: TGCGCCAGCAATAGGACAGGGAGCACAGATACGCAGTATTTT; cdr3_aa: CASNRTGSTDTQYF
j_call: TRBJ1-2; d_call: TRBD1; v_call: TRBV27; clone_size: .; cdr3_length: 15; cdr3_nt: TGTGCCAGCAGTTTAGGCAGGGGGCCCAGCTATGGCTACACCTTC; cdr3_aa: CASSLGRGPSYGYTF
j_call: TRBJ2-5; d_call: .; v_call: TRBV30; clone_size: .; cdr3_length: 12; cdr3_nt: TGTGCCTGGACAGGGGGAGGAGAGACCCAGTACTTC; cdr3_aa: CAWTGGGETQYF
j_call: TRBJ1-4; d_call: TRBD1; v_call: TRBV27; clone_size: .; cdr3_length: 16; cdr3_nt: TGTGCCAGCAGTTTGAACAGGGGGCTGACTAATGAAAAACTGTTTTTT; cdr3_aa: CASSLNRGLTNEKLFF
j_call: TRBJ1-4; d_call: .; v_call: TRBV18; clone_size: .; cdr3_length: 18; cdr3_nt: TGTGCCAGCTCACCGTTCGGTCGGCCGGATCGAGGTCGGGAAAAACTGTTTTTT; cdr3_aa: CASSPFGRPDRGREKLFF
j_call: TRBJ1-2; d_call: TRBD1; v_call: TRBV2; clone_size: .; cdr3_length: 13; cdr3_nt: TGTGCCAGCAGAATGACAGGGGGTAATGGCTACACCTTC; cdr3_aa: CASRMTGGNGYTF
j_call: TRBJ2-7; d_call: TRBD1; v_call: TRBV6-1; clone_size: .; cdr3_length: 16; cdr3_nt: TGTGCCAGCAGTGAAGAGGAGGACAGGGGGTCCTACGAGCAGTACTTC; cdr3_aa: CASSEEEDRGSYEQYF